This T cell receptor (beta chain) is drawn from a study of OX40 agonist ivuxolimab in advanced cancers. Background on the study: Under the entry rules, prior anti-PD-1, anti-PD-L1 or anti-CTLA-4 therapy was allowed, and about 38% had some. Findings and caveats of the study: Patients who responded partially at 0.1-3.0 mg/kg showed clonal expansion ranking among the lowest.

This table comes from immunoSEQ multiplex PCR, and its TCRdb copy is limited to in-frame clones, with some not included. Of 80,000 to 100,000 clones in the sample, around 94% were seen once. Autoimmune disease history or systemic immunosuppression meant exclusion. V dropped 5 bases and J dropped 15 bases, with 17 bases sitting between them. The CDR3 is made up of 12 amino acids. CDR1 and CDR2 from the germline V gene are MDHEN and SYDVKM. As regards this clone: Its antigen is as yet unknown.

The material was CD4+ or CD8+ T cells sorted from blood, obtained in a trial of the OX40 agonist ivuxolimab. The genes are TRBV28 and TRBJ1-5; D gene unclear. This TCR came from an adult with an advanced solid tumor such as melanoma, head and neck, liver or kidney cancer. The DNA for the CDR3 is TGTGCCAGCAGTAGAATTAGTCGGACGTGGCATTTT. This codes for CASSRISRTWHF.